The clone carrying this T cell receptor (beta chain) was observed at least ten times. The CDR3 has 12 residues. V was clipped by 5 bases and J by 7 bases, with 11 bases between them. CDR1 is MNHNS and CDR2 is SASEGT in the germline V gene. For ophthalmopathy patients, the Clinical Activity Score was at least 3 and the NOSPECS grade at least 4; duration was under 3 months. This sample is part of a study of T cells in Graves' hyperthyroidism and ophthalmopathy. At the level of the study: At the time of initial diagnosis and before any treatment, peripheral blood was collected.

RNA transcripts yielded amplified TCR beta CDR3 regions. First-round RT-PCR of the TCR CDR3 relied on the HTBI primer set. TCRdb reprocessed the multiplex PCR reads via MiXCR and lists one record per CDR3 protein. This sample has about 330,000 distinct CDR3 sequences; around 15% occur once, and the top ten carry approximately 35%. The receptor was isolated from a woman aged 35 to 49 with Graves' ophthalmopathy. The genes are TRBV6-1 and TRBJ1-1, with D maybe TRBD1 (6 bases). The sample was blood. CDR3 sequence (DNA): TGTGCCAGCAGTTATTTGGACAGTGAAGCTTTCTTT. Translated: CASSYLDSEAFF.